This TCR beta chain comes out of a study of CD8 T cells in Susac syndrome. The RNA input was about 0.5 to 1 ug, and it was reverse transcribed with random hexamers. TCRdb reanalysed the immunoSEQ multiplex PCR reads using MiXCR and keeps one entry per CDR3 protein. The sample comprises 200,000 to 300,000 distinct CDR3 sequences, around 93% of which are singletons, and roughly 0.07% rests with the top ten. V shed 6 bases and J 6 bases; nucleotides not matched to a gene: 13. CDR1 and CDR2 (germline): SNHLY, FYNNEI. The length of the CDR3 is 16 residues. The receptor was isolated from a human donor with multiple sclerosis. The V call is TRBV2, the J call TRBJ2-2, with 7 bases that match TRBD2. The sequenced sample was CD4+ T cells from PBMCs. The CDR3 DNA reads as TGTGCCAGCAGCTCTACTAGCGTCCCAGAGGCCGGGGAGCTGTTTTTT. Translating gives CASSSTSVPEAGELFF.